This T cell receptor beta chain originates from a study of blood T cell repertoires in COVID-19. Study-wide background: COVID-19 samples, acute and convalescent, were from the United States, Italy and Spain. T cells, B-cell-depleted T cells, or PBMCs provided the cDNA or gDNA that served as material.

In germline, CDR1 is SGHNT, CDR2 YYREEE (reference sequence). The CDR3 is made up of 16 amino acids. V lost 2 bases and J lost 3; bases outside the gene matches: 3. How the authors handled the data: Estimation of nucleated cell counts was performed using reference gene primer amplification. Sequencing used immunoSEQ multiplex PCR; TCRdb keeps in-frame clones, though not all of them. The V and J calls and clone size come from that table; D and trimming were worked out from the DNA. The sample contains 25,000 to 35,000 clones, approximately 80% of which appear only once. The chain combines TRBV5-4 with TRBJ2-1; TRBD2 matches 12 bases. This TCR was recovered from a man aged 70-80 years with active COVID-19. The sample taken for sequencing was peripheral blood. CDR3 DNA: TGTGCCAGCAGCTTCCTACTAGCGGGAGGCTACAATGAGCAGTTCTTC. Its protein is CASSFLLAGGYNEQFF.